This T cell receptor (beta chain) appears in the sequencing data of a study of cytomegalovirus exposure and HLA in healthy donors. Findings and limits, study-wide: Because they were indistinguishable, some V segments, including TRBV6-2 and TRBV6-3, were excluded. There were over 150 TCR beta chains listed as cytomegalovirus-associated.

Donors likely had unrecorded immune exposures despite being nominally healthy when sampled. Concerning this clone: Its matching antigen is unknown.

Germline V gene data show CDR1 as SGHTA and CDR2 as FQGNSA. The CDR3 consists of 15 residues. V dropped 2 bases and J dropped 2 bases, with 13 bases sitting between them. The PCR had 60 Vbeta and 13 Jbeta primers. Here immunoSEQ multiplex PCR was the method, and the copy in TCRdb shows in-frame clones only, minus some. The data contain some 150,000 clones, 80% of them seen just once; the ten biggest clones take up 2% to 2.5%. The TCR was taken from a young man in good health and CMV-seronegative. Sequenced material: PBMCs. This sequence joins TRBV7-2 and TRBJ2-7, with D perhaps TRBD1 (5 bases). The CDR3 loop reads CASSLNPGPTYEQYF. CDR3 sequence (DNA): TGTGCCAGCAGCTTAAATCCAGGGCCCACCTACGAGCAGTACTTC.